These 10 T cell receptor beta chains originate from one sample sequenced in a study of shared clonotypes between healthy human individuals. The data were produced by immunoSEQ multiplex PCR, yet TCRdb's version contains in-frame clones alone and is incomplete. The sample holds some 2 million clones, approximately 95% seen once. CD8 cells classed as naive were CD45RO-negative and positively selected for CCR7, excluding terminally differentiated effector memory CD45RA+ cells. The source material was naive CD8+ T cells sorted from blood. The receptors shown here come from a man between 18 and 35 years old in good health.

The chain uses TRBV7-9 and TRBJ2-7; D remains ambiguous. This CDR3 has 13 amino acids. In germline, CDR1 is SEHNR, CDR2 FQNEAQ (reference sequence). V shed 5 bases and J shed 7 bases, with 15 bases lying between them. The CDR3 region has the DNA TGTGCCAGCAGCACGATTCGCGATAAGGAGCAGTACTTC. Residues: CASSTIRDKEQYF.

A word on this clone: The junction shows a germline mismatch at one end, possibly a read error. The chain uses TRBV6-1 and TRBJ2-7; no firm D call. From germline, CDR1 is MNHNS and CDR2 SASEGT. The CDR3 length is 11 residues. CDR3 coding DNA: TGTGCCAGCAGTGAAGACCCACCACCCGCCTTC. It encodes CASSEDPPPAF.

The chain couples TRBV11-2 to TRBJ2-2; D unresolved. From germline, CDR1 is SGHAT and CDR2 FQNNGV. V dropped 0 bases and J dropped 4 bases, with 6 bases sitting between them. This CDR3 is built from 14 residues. DNA of the CDR3: TGTGCCAGCAGCTTAGAGTGGGGCACCGGGGAGCTGTTTTTT. Translation: CASSLEWGTGELFF.

The chain is built from TRBV2 and TRBJ1-1; D might be TRBD1 (5 bases). The CDR3 extends over 13 amino acids. CDR1 is SNHLY and CDR2 is FYNNEI in the germline V gene. Deletions cut 9 bases from V and 0 bases from J, with 11 bases between. The CDR3 here is CARRGVMNTEAFF. In DNA form, the CDR3 reads TGTGCCAGACGGGGGGTAATGAACACTGAAGCTTTCTTT.

The genes are TRBV5-6 and TRBJ1-2, with D perhaps TRBD1 (6 bases). This CDR3 contains 14 residues. Deletions cut 4 bases from V and 6 bases from J, with 16 bases between. Germline CDR1 is SGHDT and CDR2 is YYEEEE. The CDR3 region is CASSHPPGAHGYTF. The DNA for the CDR3 is TGTGCCAGCAGCCACCCCCCGGGGGCCCATGGCTACACCTTC. Variable domain in full (rest from reference TRBV5-6 and TRBJ1-2): DAGVTQSPTHLIKTRGQQVTLRCSPKSGHDTVSWYQQALGQGPQFIFQYYEEEERQRGNFPDRFSGHQFPNYSSELNVNALLLGDSALYLCASSHPPGAHGYTFGSGTRLTVV.

The CDR3, as DNA: TGTGCCAGCAGCACTCTAGCGGGAGGTGAGCAGTTCTTC. Translated, it gives CASSTLAGGEQFF. J is TRBJ2-1 and V is TRBV5-6, with 11 bases matching TRBD2. V lost 4 bases, J lost 9 bases, and 3 bases stayed unmatched. Germline values: CDR1 SGHDT, CDR2 YYEEEE. The CDR3 sequence is 13 residues long.

The V and J genes are TRBV13 and TRBJ2-1; the D call may be TRBD1 or TRBD2 (5 bases each). Per the germline V gene, CDR1 is PRHDT and CDR2 is FYEKMQ (reference sequence). The length of the CDR3 is 16 residues. Trimming took 5 bases from V and 2 from J, leaving 16 bases between them. The CDR3 is CASSPAEGVAYNEQFF. The CDR3 DNA follows: TGTGCCAGCAGCCCAGCGGAAGGGGTGGCCTACAATGAGCAGTTCTTC.

The chain joins TRBV27 to TRBJ2-7; D call uncertain. The V gene's germline CDR1 is MNHEY and CDR2 SMNVEV (reference sequence). The V and J ends lost 8 bases and 6 bases respectively, with 8 bases between them. This CDR3 region has 10 residues. The CDR3 DNA is TGTGCCAGCGGGTTCGTCGAGCAGTACTTC. Translating it yields CASGFVEQYF.

The chain couples TRBV7-6 to TRBJ1-6; D not certain. Trimming took off 2 bases at V and 4 bases at J, with 9 bases between the two ends. Looked up from germline, CDR1 is SGHVS and CDR2 is FNYEAQ. The CDR3 length is 15 residues. CDR3 sequence (DNA): TGTGCCAGCAGCTTAAGTCCCGATTATAATTCACCCCTCCACTTT. Translating it yields CASSLSPDYNSPLHF.

The rearrangement joins TRBV13 to TRBJ1-3; 8 bases are shared with TRBD1. The germline V gene has CDR1 PRHDT and CDR2 FYEKMQ (reference sequence). This CDR3 comprises 16 residues. V dropped 5 bases and J dropped 2; count of bases not matched to a gene: 8. CDR3 amino acids: CASSVHRGSAGNTIYF. Written as DNA, the CDR3 is TGTGCCAGCAGCGTTCACAGGGGGTCTGCTGGAAACACCATATATTTT.